This note documents a single TCR beta chain sequence. What it binds is unknown. After autologous stem cell transplantation all patients relapsed, and prior brentuximab vedotin exposure differed between cohorts. The data were produced by immunoSEQ multiplex PCR, yet TCRdb's version contains in-frame clones alone and is incomplete. The table shows about 86,000 clones, with around 86% occurring only once. The sample belongs to a study of PD-1 blockade in classical Hodgkin lymphoma. Overall study results and limits: With CD4+ cells, TCR diversity rose significantly by C4D1, but not with CD8+ cells. Relapsed/refractory patients reportedly had lower baseline diversity than newly diagnosed patients. Later analyses included only patients treated at least 1 year post-ASCT.

The CDR3 has 18 residues. V shed 2 bases and J 4 bases; nucleotides not matched to a gene: 15. Material: peripheral blood mononuclear cells (PBMCs), obtained at baseline. The rearrangement joins TRBV23-1 to TRBJ2-3; 7 bases align to TRBD2. TRBV23-1 is classed as an ORF, of uncertain function. This sequence was found in a human donor with classical Hodgkin lymphoma. This chain's CDR3 is CASSQPTSLSGRPDTQYF. In nucleotides, the CDR3 is TGCGCCAGCAGTCAACCGACTAGCTTAAGTGGTAGGCCAGATACGCAGTATTTT.